The TCR beta chain under discussion was sequenced for a study of blood T cell repertoires in COVID-19. Study-wide context: Researchers got acute and convalescent COVID-19 samples from the United States, Italy and Spain. T cells, B-cell-depleted T cells, or PBMCs supplied cDNA or gDNA.

CDR3 size: 15 residues. Germline assignment: CDR1 MNHEY and CDR2 SVGAGI. The V gene end was trimmed by 5 bases and the J gene end by 5 bases; junction bases not matched to a gene: 5. Original processing notes: Nucleated cell number was recorded as an estimate derived from reference gene primer amplification. Measured with immunoSEQ multiplex PCR; TCRdb has only the in-frame clones, and not every one. D and trimming come from the DNA, and the V and J calls and clone size come from that table. The sample lists approximately 50,000 clones, more than 90% occurring once. Material for sequencing was peripheral blood. The clonotype was recovered from a man aged 50 to 59 with active COVID-19. The V call is TRBV6-5, the J call TRBJ2-5; the match to TRBD2 covers 13 bases. The CDR3 reads CASSTSGGGSETQYF. The CDR3 DNA reads as TGTGCCAGCAGTACTAGCGGGGGGGGTTCCGAGACCCAGTACTTC.